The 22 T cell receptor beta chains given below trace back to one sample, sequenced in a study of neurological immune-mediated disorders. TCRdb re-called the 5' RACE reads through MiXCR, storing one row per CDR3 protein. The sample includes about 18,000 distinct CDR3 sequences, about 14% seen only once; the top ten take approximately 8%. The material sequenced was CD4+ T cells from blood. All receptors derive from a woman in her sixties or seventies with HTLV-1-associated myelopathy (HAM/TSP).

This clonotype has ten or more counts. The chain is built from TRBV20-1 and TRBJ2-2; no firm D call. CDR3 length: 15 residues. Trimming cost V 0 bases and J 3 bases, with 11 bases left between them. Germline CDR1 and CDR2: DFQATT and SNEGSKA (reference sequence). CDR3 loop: CSARDSGWDTGELFF. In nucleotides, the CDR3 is TGCAGTGCTAGAGATAGTGGTTGGGACACCGGGGAGCTGTTTTTT.

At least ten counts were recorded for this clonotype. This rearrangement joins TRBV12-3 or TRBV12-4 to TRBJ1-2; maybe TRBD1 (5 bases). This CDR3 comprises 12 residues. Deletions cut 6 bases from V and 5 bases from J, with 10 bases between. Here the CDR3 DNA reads TGTGCCAGCAGAAGCGACAGTTATGGCTACACCTTC. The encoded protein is CASRSDSYGYTF.

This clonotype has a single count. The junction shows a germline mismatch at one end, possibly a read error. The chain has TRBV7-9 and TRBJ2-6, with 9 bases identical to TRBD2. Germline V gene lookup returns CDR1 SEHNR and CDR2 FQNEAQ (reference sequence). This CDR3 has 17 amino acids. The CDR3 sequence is CASSYLAGGHGANILTF. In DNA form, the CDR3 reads TGTGCCAGCAGCTACTTGGCGGGGGGGCATGGGGCCAACATCCTGACTTTC.

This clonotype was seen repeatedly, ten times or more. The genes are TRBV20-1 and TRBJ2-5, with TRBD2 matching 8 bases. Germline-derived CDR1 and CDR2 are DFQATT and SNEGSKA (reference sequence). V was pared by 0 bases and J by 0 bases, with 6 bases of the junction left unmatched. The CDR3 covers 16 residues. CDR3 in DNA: TGCAGTGCTAGAGATTACCAGCGGGGGTACCAAGAGACCCAGTACTTC. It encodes CSARDYQRGYQETQYF.

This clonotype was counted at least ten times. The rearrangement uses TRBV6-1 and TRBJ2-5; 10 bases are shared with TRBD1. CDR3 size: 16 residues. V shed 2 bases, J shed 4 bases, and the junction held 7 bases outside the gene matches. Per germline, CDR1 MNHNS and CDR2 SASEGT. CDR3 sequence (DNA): TGTGCCAGCAGTGAAAGACAGGGGGCTATGGGAGAGACCCAGTACTTC. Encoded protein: CASSERQGAMGETQYF.

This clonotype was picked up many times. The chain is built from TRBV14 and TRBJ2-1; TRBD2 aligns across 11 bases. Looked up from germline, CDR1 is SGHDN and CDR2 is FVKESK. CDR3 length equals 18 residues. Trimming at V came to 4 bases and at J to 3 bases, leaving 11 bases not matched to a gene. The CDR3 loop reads CASSLLRASGRFYNEQFF. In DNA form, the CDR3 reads TGTGCCAGCAGCCTCCTGCGGGCTAGCGGGAGGTTCTACAATGAGCAGTTCTTC.

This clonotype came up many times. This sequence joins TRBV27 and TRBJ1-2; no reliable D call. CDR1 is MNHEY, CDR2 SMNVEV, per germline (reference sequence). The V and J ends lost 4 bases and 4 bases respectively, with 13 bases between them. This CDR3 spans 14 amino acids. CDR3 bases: TGTGCCAGCAGTTCCTCAAACAGTCCCTATGGCTACACCTTC. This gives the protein CASSSSNSPYGYTF.

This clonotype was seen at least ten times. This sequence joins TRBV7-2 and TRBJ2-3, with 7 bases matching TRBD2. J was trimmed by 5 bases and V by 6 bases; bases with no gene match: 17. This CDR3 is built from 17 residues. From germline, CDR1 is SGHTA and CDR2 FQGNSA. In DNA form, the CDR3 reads TGTGCCAGCAGGCCTGCTAGCGGATCTATTGTGATAGATACGCAGTATTTT. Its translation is CASRPASGSIVIDTQYF.

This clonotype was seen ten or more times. DNA for the CDR3: TGTGCCAGCAGCATGACTAGCGGGAACACCGGGGAGCTGTTTTTT. This sequence encodes CASSMTSGNTGELFF. The chain recombines TRBV5-5 with TRBJ2-2; TRBD2 matches 9 bases. The length of the CDR3 is 15 residues. Germline trimming cut 4 bases from V and 1 base from J; bases unmatched to any gene: 2. Germline V gene data show CDR1 as SGHKS and CDR2 as YYEKEE (reference sequence).

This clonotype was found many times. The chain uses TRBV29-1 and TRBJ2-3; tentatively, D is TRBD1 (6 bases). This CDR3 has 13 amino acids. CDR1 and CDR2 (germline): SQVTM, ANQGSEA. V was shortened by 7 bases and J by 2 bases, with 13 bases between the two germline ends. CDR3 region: CSASTGITDTQYF. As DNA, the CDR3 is TGCAGCGCCTCAACAGGGATCACAGATACGCAGTATTTT.

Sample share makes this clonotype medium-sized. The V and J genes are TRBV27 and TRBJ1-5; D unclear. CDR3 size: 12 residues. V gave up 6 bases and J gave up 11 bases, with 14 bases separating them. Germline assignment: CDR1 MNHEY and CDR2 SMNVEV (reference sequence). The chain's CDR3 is CASSQLGSAQHF. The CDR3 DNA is TGTGCCAGCAGCCAATTGGGCTCGGCCCAGCATTTT.

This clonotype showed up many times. CDR3 loop: CASRDYSTDTQYF. In DNA, the CDR3 is TGTGCCAGCCGGGACTATAGCACAGATACGCAGTATTTT. The gene calls are TRBV6-1 and TRBJ2-3, with 7 bases lining up with TRBD2. The junction had 2 bases not matched to a gene; V was cut back by 8 bases and J by 0 bases. The CDR3 contains 13 residues. Germline V lookup: CDR1 MNHNS, CDR2 SASEGT.

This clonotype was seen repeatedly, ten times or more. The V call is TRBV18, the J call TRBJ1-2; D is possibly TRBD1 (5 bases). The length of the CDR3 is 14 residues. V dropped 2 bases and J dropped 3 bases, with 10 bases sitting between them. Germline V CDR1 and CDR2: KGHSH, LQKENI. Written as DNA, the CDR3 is TGTGCCAGCTCACCAGGGAGGGGCGACTATGGCTACACCTTC. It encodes CASSPGRGDYGYTF.

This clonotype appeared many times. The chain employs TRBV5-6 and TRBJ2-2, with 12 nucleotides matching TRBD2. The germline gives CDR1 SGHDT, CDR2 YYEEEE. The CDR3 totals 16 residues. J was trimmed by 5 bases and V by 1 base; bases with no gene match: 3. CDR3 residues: CASSLLAGGQTGELFF. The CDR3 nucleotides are TGTGCCAGCAGCTTGCTAGCGGGGGGGCAGACCGGGGAGCTGTTTTTT.

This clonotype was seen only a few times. The CDR3 bases are TGTGCCAGCAGTGACTCAATCGTGGATACGCAGTATTTT. Translating gives CASSDSIVDTQYF. The V call is TRBV6-4, the J call TRBJ2-3; D remains ambiguous. Germline V lookup: CDR1 MRHNA, CDR2 SNTAGT. The CDR3 is made up of 13 amino acids. The V end lost 0 bases, the J end lost 6 bases, and 7 bases lay between the germline ends.

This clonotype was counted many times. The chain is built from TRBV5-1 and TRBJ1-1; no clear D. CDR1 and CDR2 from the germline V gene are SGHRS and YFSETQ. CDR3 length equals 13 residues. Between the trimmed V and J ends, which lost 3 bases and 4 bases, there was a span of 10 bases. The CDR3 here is CASSSYSPTEAFF. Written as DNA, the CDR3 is TGCGCCAGCAGCTCCTACAGTCCCACTGAAGCTTTCTTT.

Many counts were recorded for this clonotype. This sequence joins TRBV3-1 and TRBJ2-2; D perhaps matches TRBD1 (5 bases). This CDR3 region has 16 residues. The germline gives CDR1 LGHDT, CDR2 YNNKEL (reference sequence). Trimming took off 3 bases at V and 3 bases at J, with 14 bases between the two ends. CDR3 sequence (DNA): TGTGCCAGCAGCCAGGGGCCAATTGGTTACACCGGGGAGCTGTTTTTT. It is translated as CASSQGPIGYTGELFF.

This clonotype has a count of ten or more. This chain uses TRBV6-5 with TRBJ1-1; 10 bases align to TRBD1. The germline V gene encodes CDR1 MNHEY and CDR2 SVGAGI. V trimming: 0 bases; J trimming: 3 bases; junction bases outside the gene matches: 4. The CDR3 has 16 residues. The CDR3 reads CASSYSGQGWDTEAFF. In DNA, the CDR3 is TGTGCCAGCAGTTACTCGGGACAGGGGTGGGACACTGAAGCTTTCTTT.

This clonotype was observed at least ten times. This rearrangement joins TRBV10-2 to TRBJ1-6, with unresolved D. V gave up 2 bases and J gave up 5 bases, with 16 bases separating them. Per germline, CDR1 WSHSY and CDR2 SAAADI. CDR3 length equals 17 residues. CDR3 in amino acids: CASSEKSGKVNNSPLHF. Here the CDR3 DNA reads TGCGCCAGCAGTGAGAAGTCCGGGAAAGTGAATAATTCACCCCTCCACTTT.

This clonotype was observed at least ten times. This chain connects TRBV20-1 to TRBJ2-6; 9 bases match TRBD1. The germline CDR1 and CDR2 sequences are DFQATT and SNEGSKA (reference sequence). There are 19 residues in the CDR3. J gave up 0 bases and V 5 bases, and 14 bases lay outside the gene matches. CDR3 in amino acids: CSASTRTGQGTSGANVLTF. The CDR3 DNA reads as TGCAGTGCTTCGACAAGAACGGGACAGGGTACCTCTGGGGCCAACGTCCTGACTTTC.

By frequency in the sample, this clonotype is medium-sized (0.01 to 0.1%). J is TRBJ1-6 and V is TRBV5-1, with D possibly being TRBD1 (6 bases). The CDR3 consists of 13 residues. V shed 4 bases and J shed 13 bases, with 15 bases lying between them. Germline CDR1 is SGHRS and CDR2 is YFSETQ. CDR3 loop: CASSIQQGWPLHF. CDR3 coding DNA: TGCGCCAGCAGCATACAACAGGGATGGCCCCTCCACTTT.

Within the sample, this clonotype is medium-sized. For the CDR3, the DNA is TGTGCCAGCAGTATCGACAGGGTTGAGACCCAGTACTTC. Protein: CASSIDRVETQYF. The V gene is TRBV2, the J gene TRBJ2-5; 7 bases line up with TRBD1. V gave up 5 bases and J gave up 5 bases; unmatched junction bases: 5. CDR3 length: 13 amino acids. Germline CDR1 SNHLY, CDR2 FYNNEI.